The entry below gives a single T cell receptor beta chain sequence along with its context. Its antigen is still unknown. This PCR relied on a set of 60 Vbeta primers and 13 Jbeta primers. Measured with immunoSEQ multiplex PCR; TCRdb has only the in-frame clones, and not every one. The repertoire includes approximately 160,000 clones, more than 65% of them detected once, and 4.5% to 6% sits in the top ten. This sample was taken from a study of cytomegalovirus exposure and HLA in healthy donors. Broader study findings: Follow-up analysis seemed to connect common viral pathogens with several of the most significant clusters identified.

The CDR3 has 15 residues. Losses at the gene ends were 0 bases for V and 4 bases for J; bases not matched to a gene: 3. CDR1 and CDR2 from the germline V gene are SGHNT and YYREEE (reference sequence). This chain links TRBV5-4 with TRBJ2-5, with 10 bases matching TRBD1. The sequence was obtained from a young man in good health and CMV-seropositive. Sequenced sample: PBMCs. CDR3 DNA sequence: TGTGCCAGCAGCTTGGTGACAGGGGGCCTAGAGACCCAGTACTTC. Protein sequence: CASSLVTGGLETQYF.